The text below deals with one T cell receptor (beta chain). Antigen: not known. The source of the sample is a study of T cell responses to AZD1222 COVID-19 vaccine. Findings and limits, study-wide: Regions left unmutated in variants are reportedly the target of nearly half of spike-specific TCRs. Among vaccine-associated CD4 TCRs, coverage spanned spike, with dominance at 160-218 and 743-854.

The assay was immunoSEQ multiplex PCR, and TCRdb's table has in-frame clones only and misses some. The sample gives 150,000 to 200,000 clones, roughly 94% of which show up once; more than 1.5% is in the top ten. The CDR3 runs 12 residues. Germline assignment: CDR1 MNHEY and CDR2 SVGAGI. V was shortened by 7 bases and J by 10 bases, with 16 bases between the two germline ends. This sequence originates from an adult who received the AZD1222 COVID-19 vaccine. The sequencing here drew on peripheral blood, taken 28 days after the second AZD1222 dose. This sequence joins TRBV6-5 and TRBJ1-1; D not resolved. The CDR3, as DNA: TGTGCCAGCAAAGGTGAGGGCCTTGGAGCTTTCTTT. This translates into CASKGEGLGAFF.